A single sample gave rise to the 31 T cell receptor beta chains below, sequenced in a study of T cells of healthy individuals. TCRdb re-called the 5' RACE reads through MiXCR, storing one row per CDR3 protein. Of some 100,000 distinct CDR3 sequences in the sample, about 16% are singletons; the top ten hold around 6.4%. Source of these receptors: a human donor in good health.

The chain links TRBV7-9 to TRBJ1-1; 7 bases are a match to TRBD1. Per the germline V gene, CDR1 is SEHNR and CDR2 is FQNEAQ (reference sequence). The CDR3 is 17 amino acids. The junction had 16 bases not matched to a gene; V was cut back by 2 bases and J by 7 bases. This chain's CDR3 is CASSLHSRQGRLNEAFF. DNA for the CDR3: TGTGCCAGCAGCTTACATTCCCGACAGGGCAGATTGAATGAAGCTTTCTTT.

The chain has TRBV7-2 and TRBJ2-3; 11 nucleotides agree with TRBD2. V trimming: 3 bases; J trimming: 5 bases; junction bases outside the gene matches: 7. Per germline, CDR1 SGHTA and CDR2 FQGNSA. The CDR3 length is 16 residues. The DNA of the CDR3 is TGTGCCAGCAGCTTGGCTAGCGGGAGGAGGGAAGATACGCAGTATTTT. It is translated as CASSLASGRREDTQYF.

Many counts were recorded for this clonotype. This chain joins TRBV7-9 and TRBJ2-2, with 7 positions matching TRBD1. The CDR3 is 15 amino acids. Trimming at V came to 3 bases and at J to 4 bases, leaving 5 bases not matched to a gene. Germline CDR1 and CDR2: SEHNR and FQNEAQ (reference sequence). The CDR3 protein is CASSFPGTVTGELFF. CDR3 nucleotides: TGTGCCAGCAGCTTCCCCGGGACAGTCACCGGGGAGCTGTTTTTT.

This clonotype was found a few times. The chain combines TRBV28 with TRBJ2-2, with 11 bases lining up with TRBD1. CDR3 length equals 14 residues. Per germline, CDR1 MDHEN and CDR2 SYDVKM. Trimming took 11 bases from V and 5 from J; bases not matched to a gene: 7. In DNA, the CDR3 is TGTGCCTCCAACCGGGACAGGGGGACCGGGGAGCTGTTTTTT. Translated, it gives CASNRDRGTGELFF.

The CDR3 region has the DNA TGTGCCAGCAGACCTCTAGCGGGAGAACAGTTCTTC. Translating it yields CASRPLAGEQFF. The rearrangement links TRBV6-2 or TRBV6-3 to TRBJ2-1; 10 bases map to TRBD2. The junction had 6 bases not matched to a gene; V was cut back by 6 bases and J by 13 bases. The CDR3 runs to 12 residues. In germline, CDR1 is MNHEY, CDR2 SVGEGT.

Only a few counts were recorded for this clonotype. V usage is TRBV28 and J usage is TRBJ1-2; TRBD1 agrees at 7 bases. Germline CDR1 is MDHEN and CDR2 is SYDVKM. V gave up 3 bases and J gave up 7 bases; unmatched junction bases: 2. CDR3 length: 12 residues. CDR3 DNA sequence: TGTGCCAGCAGTTTTAACAGGGGTGGCTACACCTTC. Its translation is CASSFNRGGYTF.

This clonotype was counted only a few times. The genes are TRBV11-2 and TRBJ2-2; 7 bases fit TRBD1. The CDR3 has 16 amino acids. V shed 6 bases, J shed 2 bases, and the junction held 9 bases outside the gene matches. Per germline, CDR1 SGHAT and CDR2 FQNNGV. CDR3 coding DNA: TGTGCCAGCAGGAGTTACAGGGGCCTCAACACCGGGGAGCTGTTTTTT. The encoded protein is CASRSYRGLNTGELFF.

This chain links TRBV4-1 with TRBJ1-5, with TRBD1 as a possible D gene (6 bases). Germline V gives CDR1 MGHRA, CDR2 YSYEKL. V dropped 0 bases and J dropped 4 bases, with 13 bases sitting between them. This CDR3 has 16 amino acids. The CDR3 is CASSQDLRQVNQPQHF. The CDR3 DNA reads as TGCGCCAGCAGCCAAGATCTGAGACAGGTAAATCAGCCCCAGCATTTT.

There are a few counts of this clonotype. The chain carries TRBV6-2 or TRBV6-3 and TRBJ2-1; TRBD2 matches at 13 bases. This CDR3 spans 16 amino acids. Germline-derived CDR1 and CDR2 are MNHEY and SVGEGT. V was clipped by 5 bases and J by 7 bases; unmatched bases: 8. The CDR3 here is CASSRTTSGRRNEQFF. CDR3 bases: TGTGCCAGCAGTCGCACGACTAGCGGGAGGAGGAATGAGCAGTTCTTC.

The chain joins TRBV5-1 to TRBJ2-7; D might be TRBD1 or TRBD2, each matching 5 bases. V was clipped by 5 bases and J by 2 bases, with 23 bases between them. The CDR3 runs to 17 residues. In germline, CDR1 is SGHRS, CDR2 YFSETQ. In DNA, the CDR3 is TGCGCCAGCAGTTATACTTCTGGCGACGGGACCCCCTACGAGCAGTACTTC. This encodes CASSYTSGDGTPYEQYF.

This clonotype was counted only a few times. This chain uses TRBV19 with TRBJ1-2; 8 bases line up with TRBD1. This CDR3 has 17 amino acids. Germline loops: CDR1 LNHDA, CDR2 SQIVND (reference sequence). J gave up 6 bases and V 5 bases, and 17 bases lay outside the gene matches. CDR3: CASSRSRDRPRGDGYTF. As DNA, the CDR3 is TGTGCCAGTAGTCGATCCCGGGACAGGCCGCGGGGAGATGGCTACACCTTC.

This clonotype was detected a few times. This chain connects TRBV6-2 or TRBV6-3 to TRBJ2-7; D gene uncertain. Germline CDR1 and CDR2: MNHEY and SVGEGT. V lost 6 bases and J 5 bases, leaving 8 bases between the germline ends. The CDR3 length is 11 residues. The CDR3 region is CASSWLNEQYF. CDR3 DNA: TGTGCCAGCAGCTGGCTAAACGAGCAGTACTTC.

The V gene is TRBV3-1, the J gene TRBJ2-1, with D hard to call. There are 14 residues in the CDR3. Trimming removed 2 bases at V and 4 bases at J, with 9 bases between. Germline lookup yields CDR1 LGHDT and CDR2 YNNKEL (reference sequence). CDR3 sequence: CASSQITEYNEQFF. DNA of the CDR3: TGTGCCAGCAGCCAAATCACAGAATACAATGAGCAGTTCTTC.

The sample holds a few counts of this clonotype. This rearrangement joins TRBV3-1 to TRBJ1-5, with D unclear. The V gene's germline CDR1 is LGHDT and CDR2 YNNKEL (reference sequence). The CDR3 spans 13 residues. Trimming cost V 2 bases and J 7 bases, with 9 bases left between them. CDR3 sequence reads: CASSQFEGQPQHF. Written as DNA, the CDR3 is TGTGCCAGCAGCCAATTTGAGGGCCAGCCCCAGCATTTT.

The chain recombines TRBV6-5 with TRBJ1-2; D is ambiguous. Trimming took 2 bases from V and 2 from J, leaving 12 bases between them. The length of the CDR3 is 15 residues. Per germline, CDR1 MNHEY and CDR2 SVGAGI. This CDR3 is CASSYIGRTNYGYTF. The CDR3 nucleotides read TGTGCCAGCAGTTACATTGGCAGGACGAACTATGGCTACACCTTC.

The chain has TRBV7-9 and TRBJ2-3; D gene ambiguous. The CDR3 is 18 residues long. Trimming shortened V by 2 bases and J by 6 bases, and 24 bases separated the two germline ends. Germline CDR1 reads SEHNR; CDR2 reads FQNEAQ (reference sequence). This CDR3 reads CASSLHAPGRYKRDTQYF. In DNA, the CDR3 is TGTGCCAGCAGCTTACACGCTCCCGGACGATACAAGAGGGATACGCAGTATTTT. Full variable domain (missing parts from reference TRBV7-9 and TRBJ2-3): DTGVSQNPRHKITKRGQNVTFRCDPISEHNRLYWYRQTLGQGPEFLTYFQNEAQLEKSRLLSDRFSAERPKGSFSTLEIQRTEQGDSAMYLCASSLHAPGRYKRDTQYFGPGTRLTVL.

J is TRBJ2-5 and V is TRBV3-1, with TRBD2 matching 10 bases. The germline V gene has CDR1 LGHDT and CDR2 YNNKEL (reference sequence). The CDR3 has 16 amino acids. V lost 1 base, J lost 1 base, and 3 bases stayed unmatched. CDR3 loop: CASSQGLAGGQETQYF. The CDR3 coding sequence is TGTGCCAGCAGCCAAGGACTAGCGGGCGGCCAAGAGACCCAGTACTTC.

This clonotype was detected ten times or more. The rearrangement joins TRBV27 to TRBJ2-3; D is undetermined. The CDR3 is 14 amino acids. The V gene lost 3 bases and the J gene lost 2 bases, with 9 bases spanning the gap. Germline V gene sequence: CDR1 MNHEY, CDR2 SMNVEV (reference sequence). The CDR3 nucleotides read TGTGCCAGCAGTTTTTCAGCGACCACAGATACGCAGTATTTT. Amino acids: CASSFSATTDTQYF.

The CDR3 sequence is CASSLLHEIDEQFF. The CDR3, as DNA: TGTGCCAGCAGTTTATTACACGAAATTGATGAGCAGTTCTTC. The chain has TRBV28 and TRBJ2-1; no reliable D call. The V end lost 1 base, the J end lost 8 bases, and 12 bases lay between the germline ends. Germline V gives CDR1 MDHEN, CDR2 SYDVKM. The CDR3 length is 14 residues.

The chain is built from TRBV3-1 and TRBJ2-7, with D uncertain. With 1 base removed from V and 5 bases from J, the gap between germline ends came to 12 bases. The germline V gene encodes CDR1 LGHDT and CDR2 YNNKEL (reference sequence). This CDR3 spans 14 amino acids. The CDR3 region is CASSQVSVLDEQYF. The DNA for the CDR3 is TGTGCCAGCAGCCAAGTCAGCGTTCTTGACGAGCAGTACTTC.

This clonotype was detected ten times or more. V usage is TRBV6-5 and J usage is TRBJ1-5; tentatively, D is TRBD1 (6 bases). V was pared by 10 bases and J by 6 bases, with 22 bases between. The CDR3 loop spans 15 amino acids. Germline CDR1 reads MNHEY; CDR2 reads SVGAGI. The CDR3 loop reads CATRPGRGSGQPQHF. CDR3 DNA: TGTGCCACCAGGCCAGGGAGGGGGTCGGGTCAGCCCCAGCATTTT.

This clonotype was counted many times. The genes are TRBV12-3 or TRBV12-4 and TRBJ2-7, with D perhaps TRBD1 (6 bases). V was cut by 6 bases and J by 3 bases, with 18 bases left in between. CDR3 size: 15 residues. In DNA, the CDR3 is TGTGCCAGCAGCCCACAGGGTAGGAATTTCTACGAGCAGTACTTC. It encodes CASSPQGRNFYEQYF.

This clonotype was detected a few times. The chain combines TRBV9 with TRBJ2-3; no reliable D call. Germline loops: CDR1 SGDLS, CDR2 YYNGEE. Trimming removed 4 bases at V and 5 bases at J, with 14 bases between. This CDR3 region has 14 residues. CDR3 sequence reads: CASSPRPGGDTQYF. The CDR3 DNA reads TGTGCCAGCAGCCCCCGCCCCGGTGGAGATACGCAGTATTTT.

In DNA, the CDR3 is TGTGCCAGCAGCTTAAAGGGGGACACTGAAGCTTTCTTT. This encodes CASSLKGDTEAFF. This chain links TRBV7-9 with TRBJ1-1; TRBD1 is a possible D gene (6 bases). Germline V gene lookup returns CDR1 SEHNR and CDR2 FQNEAQ (reference sequence). V lost 2 bases to trimming and J lost 3 bases, with 7 bases between them. The CDR3 has 13 amino acids.

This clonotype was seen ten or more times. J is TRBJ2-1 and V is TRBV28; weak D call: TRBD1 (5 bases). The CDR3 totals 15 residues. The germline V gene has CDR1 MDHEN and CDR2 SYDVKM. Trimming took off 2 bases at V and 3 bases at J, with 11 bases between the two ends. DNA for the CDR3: TGTGCCAGCAGTTTAGGGCAGGGCCTCTACAATGAGCAGTTCTTC. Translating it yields CASSLGQGLYNEQFF.

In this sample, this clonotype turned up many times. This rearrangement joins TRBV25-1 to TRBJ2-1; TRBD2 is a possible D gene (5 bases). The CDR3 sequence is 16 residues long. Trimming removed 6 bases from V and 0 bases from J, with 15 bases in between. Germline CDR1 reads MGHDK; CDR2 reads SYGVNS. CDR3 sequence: CASSPLEGSSYNEQFF. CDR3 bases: TGTGCCAGCAGCCCACTCGAGGGCAGCTCCTACAATGAGCAGTTCTTC.

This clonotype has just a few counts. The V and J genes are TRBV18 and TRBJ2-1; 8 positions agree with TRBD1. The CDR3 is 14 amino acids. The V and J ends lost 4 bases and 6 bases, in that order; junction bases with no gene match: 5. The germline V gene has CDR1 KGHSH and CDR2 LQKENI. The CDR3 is CASSRSGQGNEQFF. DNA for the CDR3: TGTGCCAGCTCACGTAGCGGACAGGGCAATGAGCAGTTCTTC.

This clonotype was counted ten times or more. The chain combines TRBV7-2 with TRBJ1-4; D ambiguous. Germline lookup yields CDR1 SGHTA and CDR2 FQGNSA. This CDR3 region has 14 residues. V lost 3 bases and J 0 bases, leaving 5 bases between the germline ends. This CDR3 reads CASSLAATNEKLFF. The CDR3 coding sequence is TGTGCCAGCAGCTTGGCGGCAACTAATGAAAAACTGTTTTTT. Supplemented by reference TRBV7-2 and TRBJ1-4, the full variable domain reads GAGVSQSPSNKVTEKGKDVELRCDPISGHTALYWYRQSLGQGLEFLIYFQGNSAPDKSGLPSDRFSAERTGGSVSTLTIQRTQQEDSAVYLCASSLAATNEKLFFGSGTQLSVL.

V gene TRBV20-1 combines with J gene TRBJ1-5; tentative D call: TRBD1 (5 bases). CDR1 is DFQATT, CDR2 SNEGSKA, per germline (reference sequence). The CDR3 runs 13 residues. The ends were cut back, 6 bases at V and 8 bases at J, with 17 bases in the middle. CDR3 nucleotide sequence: TGCAGTGCAAATGGACCCGGAGGGGAGCCCCAGCATTTT. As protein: CSANGPGGEPQHF.

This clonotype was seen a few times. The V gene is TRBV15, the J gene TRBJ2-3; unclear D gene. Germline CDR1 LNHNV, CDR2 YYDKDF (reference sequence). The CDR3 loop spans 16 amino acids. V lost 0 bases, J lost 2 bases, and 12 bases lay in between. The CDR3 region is CATSRDARNPTDTQYF. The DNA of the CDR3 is TGTGCCACCAGCAGAGATGCCCGAAACCCCACAGATACGCAGTATTTT.

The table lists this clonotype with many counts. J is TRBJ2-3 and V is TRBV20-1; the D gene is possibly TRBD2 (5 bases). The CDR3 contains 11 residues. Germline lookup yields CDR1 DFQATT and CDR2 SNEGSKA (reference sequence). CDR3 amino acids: CSVGGTDTQYF. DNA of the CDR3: TGCAGCGTCGGGGGCACAGATACGCAGTATTTT.